This T cell receptor beta chain was captured in a study of cytomegalovirus exposure and HLA in healthy donors. Study results and caveats: HLA restriction was apparent for most CMV-associated TCR beta chains in a later analysis. In a later analysis, productive TCRs from donors in an Asian-associated ancestry cluster reportedly carried fewer N-insertions than the cohort mean.

The PCR had 60 Vbeta and 13 Jbeta primers. The method was immunoSEQ multiplex PCR; TCRdb's version includes in-frame clones alone and lacks a portion of them. The profile covers around 110,000 clones, with around 70% appearing a single time and roughly 0.76% taken by the ten largest. Concerning this clone: Its antigen is currently unknown.

Trimming took 5 bases from V and 3 from J, leaving 8 bases between them. The CDR3 sequence is 12 residues long. CDR1 is LNHDA, CDR2 SQIVND, per germline (reference sequence). The origin of this receptor is a boy aged 5-17 years in good health and CMV-seronegative. This chain connects TRBV19 to TRBJ2-7; D remains ambiguous. The sample comprised PBMCs. The CDR3 region is CASSQVNYEQYF. CDR3 nucleotides: TGTGCCAGTAGTCAGGTCAACTACGAGCAGTACTTC.